This TCR beta chain was recovered during a study of T cells in Graves' hyperthyroidism and ophthalmopathy. Across the study: Peripheral blood collection took place at initial diagnosis, before any treatment.

This clonotype appeared a few times. Amplified TCR beta CDR3 regions derived from RNA transcripts. Primed by the HTBI set, a first-round RT-PCR was run on the TCR CDR3. TCRdb re-analysed the multiplex PCR reads in MiXCR, keeping a single row per CDR3 protein. The sample carries about 510,000 distinct CDR3 sequences, 12% to 15% recorded once. The CDR3 sequence is 16 residues long. Trimming cost V 8 bases and J 2 bases, with 19 bases left between them. In germline, CDR1 is MNHNS, CDR2 SASEGT. The TCR was taken from a woman in her thirties or forties with Graves' hyperthyroidism. The sample comprised blood. V usage is TRBV6-1 and J usage is TRBJ1-5; D unclear. In DNA, the CDR3 is TGTGCCAGCCGACCGCCCTCCCGGGGAGGCAATCAGCCCCAGCATTTT. This gives the protein CASRPPSRGGNQPQHF.